This TCR beta chain appears in the sequencing data of a study of blood T cell repertoires in COVID-19. About the research overall: Specimens from acute and convalescent COVID-19 originated in the United States, Italy and Spain. The analysed material was cDNA or gDNA that came from T cells, B-cell-depleted T cells, or PBMCs.

The J segment lost 5 bases and the V segment lost 1 base, leaving 8 bases of the junction unmatched. From germline, CDR1 is SGHKS and CDR2 YYEKEE (reference sequence). The CDR3 is made up of 15 amino acids. Source study methods: Reference gene primer amplification in the assay estimated nucleated cell counts. The method was immunoSEQ multiplex PCR; TCRdb's version includes in-frame clones alone and lacks a portion of them. V and J calls plus clone size are reproduced from that table; the DNA served to infer D and trimming. The sample has some 93,000 clones; roughly nine tenths are singletons. The chain couples TRBV5-5 to TRBJ2-7; 8 bases match TRBD2. The clonotype comes from a man aged 45 to 65 with acute or convalescent COVID-19. Sequences were obtained from peripheral blood. In DNA form, the CDR3 reads TGTGCCAGCAGCTTGCAAAGCGGGAGTTGGGACGAGCAGTACTTC. This encodes CASSLQSGSWDEQYF.